The present T cell receptor beta chain was sequenced within a study of blood T cell repertoires in COVID-19. Profiling relied on immunoSEQ multiplex PCR, and the TCRdb table lists in-frame clones only, not all of them. This sample has about 200,000 clones, with roughly 84% found just once. The CDR3 is 15 amino acids. Losses at the gene ends were 8 bases for V and 6 bases for J; bases not matched to a gene: 11. Germline CDR1 is SNHLY and CDR2 is FYNNEI. This receptor was taken from a man between 50 and 59 years old with COVID-19, enrolled during active disease. The chain employs TRBV2 and TRBJ2-2; 8 positions agree with TRBD1. The sequencing input was peripheral blood. The CDR3 nucleotides are TGTGCCAGCTCCCCGGGACAGGTCTCTCCCGGGGAGCTGTTTTTT. This translates into CASSPGQVSPGELFF.